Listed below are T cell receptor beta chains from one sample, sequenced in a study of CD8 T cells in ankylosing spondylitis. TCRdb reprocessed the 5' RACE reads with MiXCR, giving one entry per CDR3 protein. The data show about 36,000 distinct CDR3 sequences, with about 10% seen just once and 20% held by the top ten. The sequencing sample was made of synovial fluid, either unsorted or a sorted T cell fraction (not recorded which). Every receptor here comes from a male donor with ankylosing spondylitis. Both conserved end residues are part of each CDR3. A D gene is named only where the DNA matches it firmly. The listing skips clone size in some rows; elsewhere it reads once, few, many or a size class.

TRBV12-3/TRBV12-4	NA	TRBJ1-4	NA	TGTGCCAGCAGTTTACGGTGGGGCAGGGGAAATGAAAAACTGTTTTTT	CASSLRWGRGNEKLFF
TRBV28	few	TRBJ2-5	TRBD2	TGTGCCAGCAGTGACGTAGCGGGGCCCCAAGAGACCCAGTACTTC	CASSDVAGPQETQYF
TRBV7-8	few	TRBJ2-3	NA	TGTGCCAGCACCCCTTTCACAGATACGCAGTATTTT	CASTPFTDTQYF
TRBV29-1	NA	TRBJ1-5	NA	TGCAGCGTTGAAGACGAATTGGGAGGGCCCCAGCATTTT	CSVEDELGGPQHF
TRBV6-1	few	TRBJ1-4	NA	TGTGCCAGCAGTGAACTCGGACGGGTTAATGAAAAACTGTTTTTT	CASSELGRVNEKLFF
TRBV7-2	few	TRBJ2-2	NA	TGTGCCAGCAGCTTAATTCTCCCAGCTACGAACACCGGGGAGCTGTTTTTT	CASSLILPATNTGELFF
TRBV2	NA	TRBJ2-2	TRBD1	TGTGCCAGCAGCGCGGACAGGCTAAAGGACACCGGGGAGCTGTTTTTT	CASSADRLKDTGELFF
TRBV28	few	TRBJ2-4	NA	TGTGCCAGCAGTTCCCAACAGGGTGATCCGGACATTCAGTACTTC	CASSSQQGDPDIQYF
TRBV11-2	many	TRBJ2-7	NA	TGTGCCAGCAGCCTTAATCAAGTGGAGCAGTACTTC	CASSLNQVEQYF
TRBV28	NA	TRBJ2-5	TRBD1	TGTGCCAGCAGCCAATCCACTTACAGGGGCCAAGAGACCCAGTACTTC	CASSQSTYRGQETQYF
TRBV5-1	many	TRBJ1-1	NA	TGCGCCAGCAGCGAACTCCCCGGGTATGCTGAAGCTTTCTTT	CASSELPGYAEAFF
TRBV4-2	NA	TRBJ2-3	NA	TGTGCCAGCAGCCAAGCAATCAGCGGGAGCACAGATACGCAGTATTTT	CASSQAISGSTDTQYF
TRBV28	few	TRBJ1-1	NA	TGTGCCAGCAGTACCTACAGGTTGGCTGAAGCTTTCTTT	CASSTYRLAEAFF
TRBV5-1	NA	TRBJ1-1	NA	TGCGCCAGCAGCCCTATGCCCGCTTGGAACACTGAAGCTTTCTTT	CASSPMPAWNTEAFF
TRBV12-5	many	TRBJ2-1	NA	TGTGCTAGTGGTCGGACCGGAGCCTCGATTTTGACCGATGAGCAGTTCTTC	CASGRTGASILTDEQFF
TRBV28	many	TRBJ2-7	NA	TGTGCCAGCAGTTCCCGGACAGAAATCTCCTACGAGCAGTACTTC	CASSSRTEISYEQYF
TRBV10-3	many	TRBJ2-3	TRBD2	TGTGCCACCAGACTAGCGGGAGAAACAGATACGCAGTATTTT	CATRLAGETDTQYF
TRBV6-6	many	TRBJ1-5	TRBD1	TGTGCCAGCTGGACAGGGGGGAGTCAGCCCCAGCATTTT	CASWTGGSQPQHF
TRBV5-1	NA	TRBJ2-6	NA	TGCGCCAGCAGCTTGCGGGCCAACTACGCTGGGGCCAACGTCCTGACTTTC	CASSLRANYAGANVLTF
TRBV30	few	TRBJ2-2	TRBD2	TGTGCCAAGCGGGAGGGGGCCGGGGAGCTGTTTTTT	CAKREGAGELFF
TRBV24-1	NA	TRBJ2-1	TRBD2	TGTGCCACCAGTTCAGCGGGAGGGAGCAATGAGCAGTTCTTC	CATSSAGGSNEQFF
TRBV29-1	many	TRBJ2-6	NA	TGCAGCTACTCTGGCGGCAGCCCTGGGGCCAACGTCCTGACTTTC	CSYSGGSPGANVLTF
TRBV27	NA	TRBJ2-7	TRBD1	TGTGCCGGCAGTCCCAGGGGGTCTTACTACGAGCAGTACTTC	CAGSPRGSYYEQYF
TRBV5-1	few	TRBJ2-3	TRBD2	TGCGCCAGCAGTCACGTAGCGGGAGGGCCGGAAGATACGCAGTATTTT	CASSHVAGGPEDTQYF
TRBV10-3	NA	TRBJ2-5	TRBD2	TGTGCCATCAGTGCCGGGGGGGAGACCCAGTACTTC	CAISAGGETQYF
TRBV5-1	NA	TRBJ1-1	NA	TGCGCCAGCAGCCCCTGGGGGGGGGCCACTGAAGCTTTCTTT	CASSPWGGATEAFF
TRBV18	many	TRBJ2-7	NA	TGTGCCAGCTCACCACGGCAGGGTAACACCTACGAGCAGTACTTC	CASSPRQGNTYEQYF
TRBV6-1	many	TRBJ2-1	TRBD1	TGTGCCAGCAGTCCGACAGGGGGCCTTTTTAATGAGCAGTTCTTC	CASSPTGGLFNEQFF
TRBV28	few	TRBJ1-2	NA	TGTGCCAGCAACAACGTCCTGCCGACTAACTATGGCTACACCTTC	CASNNVLPTNYGYTF
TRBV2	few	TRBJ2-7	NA	TGTGCCAGCAGCGGGGGTTCCTACGAGCAGTACTTC	CASSGGSYEQYF
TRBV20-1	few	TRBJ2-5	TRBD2	TGCAGTGCTAGAGAGAGCGGGATCCAGTGGACCCAGTACTTC	CSARESGIQWTQYF
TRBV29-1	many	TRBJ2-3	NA	TGCAGCGTTGGGCCCTCAACGGGAAGCCTCTCTGGCACAGATACGCAGTATTTT	CSVGPSTGSLSGTDTQYF
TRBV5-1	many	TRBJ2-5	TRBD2	TGCGCCAGCAACAGAGGGAGGGGAGGGGAAGAGACCCAGTACTTC	CASNRGRGGEETQYF
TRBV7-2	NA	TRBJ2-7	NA	TGTGCCAGCAGCCGAACGACTACCGCCCCCTACGAGCAGTACTTC	CASSRTTTAPYEQYF
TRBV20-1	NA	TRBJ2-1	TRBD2	TGCTGTGCTAGTTTCCCGGGACTAGCGGGAGTTCGTGAGCAGTTCTTC	CCASFPGLAGVREQFF
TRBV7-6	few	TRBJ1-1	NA	TGTGCCAGCAGTGCCGGAGGGAACACTGAAGCTTTCTTT	CASSAGGNTEAFF
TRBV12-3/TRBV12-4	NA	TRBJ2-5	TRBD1	TGTGCCAGCAGGCTGACGGGACAGGGGGGAGAGACCCAGTACTTC	CASRLTGQGGETQYF
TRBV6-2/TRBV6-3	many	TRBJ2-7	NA	TGTGCCAGCAGTTACGCCGGCGGGGTTTACGAGCAGTACTTC	CASSYAGGVYEQYF
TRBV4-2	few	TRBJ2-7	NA	TGTGCCAGCAGCCATCCCCTGGTAGGACAGTTAGCGAACGAGCAGTACTTC	CASSHPLVGQLANEQYF
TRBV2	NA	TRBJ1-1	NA	TGTGCCAGCAGTGGAGGGGACGGCACTGAAGCTTTCTTT	CASSGGDGTEAFF
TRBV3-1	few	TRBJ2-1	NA	TGTGCCAGCAGCCAAGATTGGGGTCCGTTCTACAATGAGCAGTTCTTC	CASSQDWGPFYNEQFF
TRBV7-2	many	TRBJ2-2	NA	TGTGCCAGCAGCTTCAGGACGGGAGCGATCACCGGGGAGCTGTTTTTT	CASSFRTGAITGELFF
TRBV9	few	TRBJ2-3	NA	TGTGCCAGCAGCCCTTCCCTAGGGTACACAGATACGCAGTATTTT	CASSPSLGYTDTQYF
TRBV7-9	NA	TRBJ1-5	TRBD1	TGTGCCAGCAGCGAGGACAGGTCACAGCCCCAGCATTTT	CASSEDRSQPQHF
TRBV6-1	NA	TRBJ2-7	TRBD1	TGTGCCAGCAGTATCATCAGGGGGCCCTACGAGCAGTACTTC	CASSIIRGPYEQYF
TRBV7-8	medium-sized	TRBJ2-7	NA	TGTGCCAGCAGCTTAGAGGGCGGACTTTCCTACGAGCAGTACTTC	CASSLEGGLSYEQYF
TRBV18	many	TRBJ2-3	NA	TGTGCCAGCTCACCACCACAGGAGCTCACAGATACGCAGTATTTT	CASSPPQELTDTQYF
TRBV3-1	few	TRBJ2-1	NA	TGTGCCAGCAGCCAAGATCTGAGGGACATCTACAATGAGCAGTTCTTC	CASSQDLRDIYNEQFF
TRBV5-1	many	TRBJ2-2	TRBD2	TGCGCCAGCAGCTTTGGCGGGAGTGGCACCGGGGAGCTGTTTTTT	CASSFGGSGTGELFF
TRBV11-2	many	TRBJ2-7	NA	TGTGCCAGCAGCTTAGAGGAGTTGTGGGGTTACGAGCAGTACTTC	CASSLEELWGYEQYF
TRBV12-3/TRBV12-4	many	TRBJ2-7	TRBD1	TGTGCCAGCAGGGGGACAGCCGAGCAGTACTTC	CASRGTAEQYF
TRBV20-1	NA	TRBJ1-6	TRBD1	TGCAGTGCTAGTCCCTTCGGACAGGGAGAATCACCCCTCCACTTT	CSASPFGQGESPLHF
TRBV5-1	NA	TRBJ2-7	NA	TGCGCCAGCAGCCTAGGGACTGGGTGGGCGCAGTACTTC	CASSLGTGWAQYF
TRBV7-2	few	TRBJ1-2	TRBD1	TGTGCCAGCAGCCTGGGACAGGGGGCCAACTATGGCTACACCTTC	CASSLGQGANYGYTF
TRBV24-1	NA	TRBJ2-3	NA	TGTGCCACCTCCAGGTCCGGAATCGGGGATACGCAGTATTTT	CATSRSGIGDTQYF
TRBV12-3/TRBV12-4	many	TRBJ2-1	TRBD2	TGTGCCAGCAGTTTGTTAGCGGGAAGCGACAATGAGCAGTTCTTC	CASSLLAGSDNEQFF
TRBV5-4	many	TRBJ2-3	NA	TGTGCCAGCAGCGGGAACACAGATACGCAGTATTTT	CASSGNTDTQYF
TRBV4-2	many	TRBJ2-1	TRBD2	TGTGCCAGCAGCTCTCCGGGACTAGCGGGAGGGTACAATGAGCAGTTCTTC	CASSSPGLAGGYNEQFF
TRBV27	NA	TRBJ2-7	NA	TGTGCCAGCAGGGACGGGAGCTCCTACGAGCAGTACTTC	CASRDGSSYEQYF